The rows below give T cell receptor beta chains drawn from one sample of a study of T cells in localized non-small cell lung cancer. Produced via immunoSEQ multiplex PCR; TCRdb's table is partial and in-frame only. The data contain about 1,400 clones, about 30% of them singletons. Sample: lung tumor tissue, taken before any cancer treatment. These receptor sequences come from a male donor aged 60 or older with stage II squamous cell lung carcinoma. The CDR3 runs from the conserved cysteine through the conserved F or W. Each record gives: V gene, J gene, CDR3 protein.

TRBV11-3,TRBJ1-1,CASSLGGYSPEAFF
TRBV6-8,TRBJ1-5,CASSLTGQQPQHF
TRBV19,TRBJ1-1,CASSIRTGVGTEAFF
TRBV19,TRBJ2-1,CASSTPRLTGTGSKNEQFF
TRBV19,TRBJ1-1,CASSAYTEAFF
TRBV6-8,TRBJ2-7,CASSWGGIRNEQYF
TRBV9,TRBJ2-1,CASSAGTVEIGQFF
TRBV7-5,TRBJ1-2,CASSVGTENVAGYTF
TRBV18,TRBJ1-2,CASSPTEIFGYTF
TRBV6-8,TRBJ1-4,CASSPSDRATNEKLFF
TRBV18,TRBJ1-5,CASSPPGVPPQHF
TRBV4-1,TRBJ1-5,CASSQDGGGVDQPQHF
TRBV19,TRBJ2-5,CASAGTLQETQYF
TRBV14,TRBJ1-3,CASSQSGNTIYF
TRBV19,TRBJ1-2,CASSPRGANYDYTF
TRBV7-5,TRBJ1-2,CASSLEAGSFYGYTF
TRBV9,TRBJ1-6,CASSVTEGYNSPLHF
TRBV12-5,TRBJ1-1,CASGLSPGLLRYTEAFF
TRBV11-3,TRBJ2-7,CASSLTQGDSYEQYF
TRBV25-1,TRBJ1-2,CASSATTGGANGYTF
TRBV6-8,TRBJ1-2,CASSPLRGGADGYTF
TRBV6-8,TRBJ1-2,CASRWTGAYGYTF
TRBV15,TRBJ2-5,CATSSSGLAVQETQYF
TRBV6-8,TRBJ2-7,CASSSSIRGTYEQYF
TRBV19,TRBJ2-5,CASSITDRGLETQYF
TRBV9,TRBJ1-5,CASSVEGQSDQPQHF
TRBV9,TRBJ1-1,CARSPSGTEAFF
TRBV19,TRBJ1-6,CASSPLGQDNSPLHF